Presented here are 6 T cell receptor beta chains from one specimen sequenced in a study of yellow fever vaccine responses in identical twins. TCRdb reprocessed the RT-PCR reads via MiXCR and lists one record per CDR3 protein. The sample lists approximately 2,500 distinct CDR3 sequences; about 90% were seen once. Sequencing used T cells from blood (PBMCs), unsorted or a sorted subset (not recorded which), obtained before or after yellow fever vaccination (not recorded which). These receptor sequences come from a woman younger than 30 who received the yellow fever vaccine.

This chain connects TRBV10-3 to TRBJ1-1; 7 bases match TRBD1. This CDR3 has 16 residues. CDR1 ENHRY and CDR2 SYGVKD come from the germline V gene. J was trimmed by 1 base and V by 5 bases; bases with no gene match: 10. Here the CDR3 DNA reads TGTGCCATCAGTACCGATAAGGGACAGCAGAACACTGAAGCTTTCTTT. Translation gives CAISTDKGQQNTEAFF.

The chain employs TRBV29-1 and TRBJ2-1; 7 positions agree with TRBD1. CDR1 and CDR2 (germline): SQVTM, ANQGSEA. Losses at the gene ends were 6 bases for V and 4 bases for J; bases not matched to a gene: 9. The CDR3 length is 14 residues. The CDR3 region has the DNA TGCAGCGTCGATAGGACAGGAGCTTACAATGAGCAGTTCTTC. It is translated as CSVDRTGAYNEQFF.

This clonotype occurred once. The chain combines TRBV14 with TRBJ2-2, with TRBD2 matching over 9 bases. J lost 1 base, V lost 0 bases, and 12 bases had no gene match. Germline assignment: CDR1 SGHDN and CDR2 FVKESK. The CDR3 totals 20 residues. Here the CDR3 reads CASSQDSFMALAGNTGELFF. The DNA for the CDR3 is TGTGCCAGCAGCCAAGATTCTTTCATGGCACTAGCGGGGAACACCGGGGAGCTGTTTTTT.

The chain employs TRBV15 and TRBJ2-1; unclear D gene. CDR1 is LNHNV and CDR2 is YYDKDF in the germline V gene (reference sequence). CDR3 size: 15 residues. Trimming shortened V by 0 bases and J by 3 bases, and 9 bases separated the two germline ends. The CDR3 protein is CATSRDKASYNEQFF. CDR3 in DNA: TGTGCCACCAGCAGAGATAAGGCTAGCTACAATGAGCAGTTCTTC.

This chain links TRBV15 with TRBJ1-2; the D gene is possibly TRBD1 (6 bases). CDR3 length equals 13 residues. Germline V gene sequence: CDR1 LNHNV, CDR2 YYDKDF (reference sequence). V dropped 3 bases and J dropped 7 bases, with 12 bases sitting between them. The CDR3 region is CATSSSTGSGYTF. The CDR3 nucleotides are TGTGCCACCAGCAGTTCTACAGGGTCTGGCTACACCTTC.

The chain couples TRBV4-1 to TRBJ2-1; 10 bases are shared with TRBD2. CDR1 and CDR2 (germline): MGHRA, YSYEKL. The CDR3 totals 15 residues. Trimming at V came to 4 bases and at J to 5 bases, leaving 5 bases not matched to a gene. The CDR3 DNA reads TGCGCCAGCAGCCGAGCCGGGACTAGCGACAATGAGCAGTTCTTC. Translation gives CASSRAGTSDNEQFF.